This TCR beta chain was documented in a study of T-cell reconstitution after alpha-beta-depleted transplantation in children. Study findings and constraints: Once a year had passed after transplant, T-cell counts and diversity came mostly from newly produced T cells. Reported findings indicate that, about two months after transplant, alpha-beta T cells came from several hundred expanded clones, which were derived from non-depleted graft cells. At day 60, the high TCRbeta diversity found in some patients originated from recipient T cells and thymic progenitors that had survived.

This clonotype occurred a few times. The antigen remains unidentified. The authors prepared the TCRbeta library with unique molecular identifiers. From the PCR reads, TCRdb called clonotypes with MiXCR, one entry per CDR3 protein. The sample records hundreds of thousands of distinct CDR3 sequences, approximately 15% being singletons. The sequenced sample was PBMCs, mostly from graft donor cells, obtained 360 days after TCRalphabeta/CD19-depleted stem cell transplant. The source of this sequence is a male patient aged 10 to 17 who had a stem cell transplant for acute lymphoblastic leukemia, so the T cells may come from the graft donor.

CDR3 nucleotide sequence: TGTGCCAGCAGCTTCCTCAGGGTGAACACTGAAGCTTTCTTT. Its translation is CASSFLRVNTEAFF. This chain uses TRBV7-9 with TRBJ1-1; D may be TRBD1 (5 bases). Germline V CDR1 and CDR2: SEHNR, FQNEAQ (reference sequence). Trimming took off 3 bases at V and 0 bases at J, with 8 bases between the two ends. The CDR3 consists of 14 residues.